Listed here are 27 T cell receptor beta chains from one sample, sequenced in a study of T cell responses to AZD1222 COVID-19 vaccine. Clones were sequenced by immunoSEQ multiplex PCR, and TCRdb holds only the in-frame ones, with some missing. The table includes roughly 140,000 clones, approximately 88% detected once. The sample in question was peripheral blood, obtained on day 0 of AZD1222 vaccination. The receptors stem from an adult in good health.

Of note for this clone: The sample has other DNA sequences that encode this CDR3 too. This chain connects TRBV7-3 to TRBJ2-3; a possible D gene is TRBD2 (6 bases). In germline, CDR1 is SGHTA, CDR2 FQGTGA. Trimming took 2 bases from V and 2 from J, leaving 8 bases between them. The CDR3 is made up of 14 amino acids. The DNA for the CDR3 is TGTGCCAGCAGCTTAGGGACTTCCACAGATACGCAGTATTTT. Residues: CASSLGTSTDTQYF. The full variable domain, its missing parts supplied by reference TRBV7-3 and TRBJ2-3, is GAGVSQTPSNKVTEKGKYVELRCDPISGHTALYWYRQSLGQGPEFLIYFQGTGAADDSGLPNDRFFAVRPEGSVSTLKIQRTERGDSAVYLCASSLGTSTDTQYFGPGTRLTVL.

This clone turned up a few times. The genes are TRBV7-8 and TRBJ2-5; weak D call: TRBD2 (5 bases). The CDR3 runs 14 residues. V was clipped by 1 base and J by 7 bases, with 13 bases between them. Germline-derived CDR1 and CDR2 are SGHVS and FQNEAQ. The DNA of the CDR3 is TGTGCCAGCAGCTTAGTTCCGCTCCGGGGGACCCAGTACTTC. Residues: CASSLVPLRGTQYF.

The chain is built from TRBV20-1 and TRBJ1-1; a weak D match, TRBD1 (5 bases). Trimming took off 7 bases at V and 6 bases at J, with 12 bases between the two ends. The CDR3 runs 11 residues. The germline gives CDR1 DFQATT, CDR2 SNEGSKA (reference sequence). Here the CDR3 DNA reads TGCAGTGTGCGGGGGTACGCTGAAGCTTTCTTT. Residues: CSVRGYAEAFF.

The chain uses TRBV5-1 and TRBJ2-3; D ambiguous. From germline, CDR1 is SGHRS and CDR2 YFSETQ. V was trimmed by 2 bases and J by 3 bases, leaving 1 base between them. The CDR3 length is 11 residues. CDR3 in amino acids: CASSFTDTQYF. CDR3 in DNA: TGCGCCAGCAGCTTTACAGATACGCAGTATTTT.

The chain joins TRBV6-6 to TRBJ1-3, with D uncertain. Per the germline V gene, CDR1 is MNHNY and CDR2 is SVGAGI (reference sequence). The CDR3 contains 14 residues. V was clipped by 6 bases and J by 2 bases, with 11 bases between them. The CDR3 sequence is CASRPPETGNTIYF. The CDR3 DNA reads as TGTGCCAGCAGGCCCCCCGAAACTGGAAACACCATATATTTT.

The chain joins TRBV6-2 or TRBV6-3 to TRBJ1-6, with a weak D call TRBD1 (6 bases). The CDR3 extends over 14 amino acids. The germline V gene has CDR1 MNHEY and CDR2 SVGEGT. V lost 2 bases and J lost 7, with 9 bases in between. CDR3 bases: TGTGCCAGCAGTTACGACAGGTCCAATTCACCCCTCCACTTT. It yields the protein CASSYDRSNSPLHF.

The chain recombines TRBV5-1 with TRBJ1-2, with D unclear. Germline CDR1 reads SGHRS; CDR2 reads YFSETQ. The CDR3 sequence is 12 residues long. The V end was cut by 2 bases, the J end by 10 bases, with 12 bases between. The CDR3 coding sequence is TGCGCCAGCAGCTTAACGGGGAGGGACTACACCTTC. This sequence encodes CASSLTGRDYTF.

CDR3 DNA: TGTGCCAGCAGCTCTACACCCTCAGCAGATTCTGTAGCTTTCTTT. Translation gives CASSSTPSADSVAFF. This chain connects TRBV7-6 to TRBJ1-1; D not certain. Trimming removed 4 bases at V and 10 bases at J, with 22 bases between. Germline V lookup: CDR1 SGHVS, CDR2 FNYEAQ. This CDR3 spans 15 amino acids.

The chain combines TRBV4-3 with TRBJ2-4; no clear D. Germline V lookup: CDR1 LGHNA, CDR2 YSLEER. The V end was cut by 0 bases, the J end by 6 bases, with 12 bases between. CDR3 length: 15 residues. CDR3 nucleotide sequence: TGCGCCAGCAGCCAAGATGGGGTAGGATTAAACATTCAGTACTTC. It is translated as CASSQDGVGLNIQYF.

The V gene is TRBV12-3 or TRBV12-4, the J gene TRBJ2-3; the D gene is possibly TRBD1 (5 bases). This CDR3 has 13 residues. The V end lost 0 bases, the J end lost 7 bases, and 8 bases lay between the germline ends. The CDR3: CASSLAQGYTQYF. CDR3 nucleotides: TGTGCCAGCAGTTTAGCCCAGGGATATACGCAGTATTTT.

The rearrangement uses TRBV10-3 and TRBJ1-3; no reliable D call. V was clipped by 6 bases and J by 0 bases, with 9 bases between them. The CDR3 is 14 amino acids. Germline V gene lookup returns CDR1 ENHRY and CDR2 SYGVKD. CDR3 coding DNA: TGTGCCATCAGGTCCAGTCTCTCTGGAAACACCATATATTTT. Amino acid sequence: CAIRSSLSGNTIYF.

The V gene is TRBV7-2, the J gene TRBJ2-1, with 10 positions matching TRBD2. Germline V lookup: CDR1 SGHTA, CDR2 FQGNSA. Trimming at V came to 5 bases and at J to 6 bases, leaving 10 bases not matched to a gene. This CDR3 contains 16 residues. This chain's CDR3 is CASSTSERGGFNEQFF. Written as DNA, the CDR3 is TGTGCCAGCAGCACCTCGGAGCGGGGGGGCTTCAATGAGCAGTTCTTC.

The chain joins TRBV6-5 to TRBJ1-4; 8 nucleotides match TRBD1. The length of the CDR3 is 14 residues. V gave up 0 bases and J gave up 10 bases; unmatched junction bases: 4. Germline V lookup: CDR1 MNHEY, CDR2 SVGAGI. The DNA for the CDR3 is TGTGCCAGCAGTTACTCGACAGGGGTCGGAAAACTGTTTTTT. Translation: CASSYSTGVGKLFF.

The chain carries TRBV27 and TRBJ2-5; D uncertain. This CDR3 is 14 amino acids long. Per the germline V gene, CDR1 is MNHEY and CDR2 is SMNVEV (reference sequence). The V gene lost 4 bases and the J gene lost 4 bases, with 13 bases spanning the gap. The CDR3 DNA is TGTGCCAGCAGTTACAATTTCAAGGGAGAGACCCAGTACTTC. This encodes CASSYNFKGETQYF.

The chain is built from TRBV15 and TRBJ2-7; 7 bases fit TRBD2. The V gene's germline CDR1 is LNHNV and CDR2 YYDKDF (reference sequence). This CDR3 is built from 14 residues. V was pared by 2 bases and J by 1 base, with 2 bases of the junction left unmatched. The CDR3 here is CATSRSGGSYEQYF. The CDR3 coding sequence is TGTGCCACCAGCAGATCGGGGGGTTCCTACGAGCAGTACTTC. The whole variable domain, remainder taken from reference TRBV15 and TRBJ2-7, is DAMVIQNPRYQVTQFGKPVTLSCSQTLNHNVMYWYQQKSSQAPKLLFHYYDKDFNNEADTPDNFQSRRPNTSFCFLDIRSPGLGDTAMYLCATSRSGGSYEQYFGPGTRLTVT.

Note on this clone: The same CDR3 can be traced to other DNA sequences in this sample. The V gene is TRBV5-1, the J gene TRBJ2-5, with D tentatively TRBD1 or TRBD2 (5 bases each). The V end lost 2 bases, the J end lost 5 bases, and 10 bases lay between the germline ends. The germline V gene has CDR1 SGHRS and CDR2 YFSETQ. The CDR3 sequence is 13 residues long. Written as DNA, the CDR3 is TGCGCCAGCAGCTTAAGAGGGGATGAGACCCAGTACTTC. Its translation: CASSLRGDETQYF.

This clone was recorded at least ten times. The gene calls are TRBV7-2 and TRBJ2-7; 9 bases fit TRBD2. Germline CDR1 SGHTA, CDR2 FQGNSA. CDR3 length: 16 residues. Losses at the gene ends were 5 bases for V and 2 bases for J; bases not matched to a gene: 10. The CDR3 loop reads CASSQSGLAGTYEQYF. The DNA of the CDR3 is TGTGCCAGCAGCCAAAGCGGTCTAGCGGGGACCTACGAGCAGTACTTC.

The V gene is TRBV7-9, the J gene TRBJ1-2; D might be TRBD1 (5 bases). The germline V gene encodes CDR1 SEHNR and CDR2 FQNEAQ (reference sequence). V was shortened by 5 bases and J by 4 bases, with 11 bases between the two germline ends. This CDR3 has 13 amino acids. The CDR3 region is CASSLQETYGYTF. The CDR3 DNA follows: TGTGCCAGCAGCCTACAGGAGACCTATGGCTACACCTTC.

The V call is TRBV7-2, the J call TRBJ2-5; D assignment may be TRBD1 or TRBD2 (6 bases each). Trimming pared 0 bases from V and 2 bases from J, leaving 10 bases between. This CDR3 spans 15 amino acids. Germline V gene lookup returns CDR1 SGHTA and CDR2 FQGNSA. In nucleotides, the CDR3 is TGTGCCAGCAGCTTAGCGGGGGGCGAACAAGAGACCCAGTACTTC. The encoded protein is CASSLAGGEQETQYF.

The chain combines TRBV7-9 with TRBJ1-2; D unclear. The V end lost 1 base, the J end lost 7 bases, and 13 bases lay between the germline ends. Germline CDR1 reads SEHNR; CDR2 reads FQNEAQ (reference sequence). CDR3 size: 14 residues. The chain's CDR3 is CASSLVGQSGGYTF. The CDR3 DNA is TGTGCCAGCAGCTTAGTCGGGCAGTCAGGTGGCTACACCTTC.

The chain uses TRBV19 and TRBJ2-2; D gene ambiguous. Germline-derived CDR1 and CDR2 are LNHDA and SQIVND (reference sequence). CDR3 length: 15 residues. Trimming took off 3 bases at V and 5 bases at J, with 13 bases between the two ends. CDR3 loop: CASSMRPPGTGELFF. The CDR3 DNA is TGTGCCAGTAGTATGCGCCCGCCCGGGACCGGGGAGCTGTTTTTT.

CDR3: CASSPSPEYGYTF. DNA for the CDR3: TGTGCCAGCAGCCCCAGTCCGGAATATGGCTACACCTTC. The chain recombines TRBV7-2 with TRBJ1-2; D gene unclear. V lost 5 bases and J 5 bases, leaving 12 bases between the germline ends. CDR3 length equals 13 residues. CDR1 is SGHTA, CDR2 FQGNSA, per germline.

The V gene is TRBV7-8, the J gene TRBJ1-2, with D tentatively TRBD1 (5 bases). The CDR3 runs 16 residues. Deletions cut 1 base from V and 0 bases from J, with 12 bases between. Looked up from germline, CDR1 is SGHVS and CDR2 is FQNEAQ. CDR3 nucleotides: TGTGCCAGCAGCTTAGGCGGGGGGGTAGCTAACTATGGCTACACCTTC. It specifies CASSLGGGVANYGYTF.

This chain joins TRBV4-1 and TRBJ1-4, with TRBD1 as a possible D gene (6 bases). Germline V gene lookup returns CDR1 MGHRA and CDR2 YSYEKL. The ends were cut back, 4 bases at V and 8 bases at J, with 17 bases in the middle. This CDR3 has 15 residues. The DNA for the CDR3 is TGCGCCAGCAGCCCAACAGGGAGGCTGGGGGAAAAACTGTTTTTT. Protein sequence: CASSPTGRLGEKLFF.

J is TRBJ1-1 and V is TRBV24-1; tentatively, D is TRBD1 (5 bases). This CDR3 spans 12 amino acids. Germline CDR1 is KGHDR and CDR2 is SFDVKD. The V and J ends lost 5 bases and 4 bases respectively, with 7 bases between them. For the CDR3, the DNA is TGTGCCACCAGTGTTGGGGGCACTGAAGCTTTCTTT. Its protein is CATSVGGTEAFF.

The chain has TRBV24-1 and TRBJ2-1, with 7 bases matching TRBD1. V trimming: 11 bases; J trimming: 6 bases; junction bases outside the gene matches: 18. The CDR3 extends over 16 amino acids. Germline loops: CDR1 KGHDR, CDR2 SFDVKD. The CDR3 loop reads CARLGRCARGSNEQFF. CDR3 bases: TGTGCCAGACTGGGAAGGTGTGCCAGGGGGAGCAATGAGCAGTTCTTC.

The chain links TRBV5-4 to TRBJ2-7, with D tentatively TRBD2 (5 bases). CDR1 is SGHNT, CDR2 YYREEE, per germline (reference sequence). V lost 0 bases, J lost 2 bases, and 15 bases lay in between. The CDR3 has 16 residues. The DNA of the CDR3 is TGTGCCAGCAGCTTGGGCGAAGACCCCGGGGCCTACGAGCAGTACTTC. Its protein is CASSLGEDPGAYEQYF.